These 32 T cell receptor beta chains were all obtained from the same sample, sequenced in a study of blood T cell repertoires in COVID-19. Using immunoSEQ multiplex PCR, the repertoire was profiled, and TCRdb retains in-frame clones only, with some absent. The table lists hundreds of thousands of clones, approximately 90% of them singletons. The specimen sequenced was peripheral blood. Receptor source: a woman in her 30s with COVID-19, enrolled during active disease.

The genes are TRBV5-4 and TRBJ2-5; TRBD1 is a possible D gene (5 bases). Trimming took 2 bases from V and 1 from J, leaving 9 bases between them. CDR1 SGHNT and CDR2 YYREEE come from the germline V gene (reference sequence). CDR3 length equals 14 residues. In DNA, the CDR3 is TGTGCCAGCAGCTTACGGACACTCCAAGAGACCCAGTACTTC. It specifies CASSLRTLQETQYF.

CDR3 region: CASTKRGQENSPLHF. As DNA, the CDR3 is TGTGCCAGCACGAAAAGAGGGCAGGAAAATTCACCCCTCCACTTT. The rearrangement links TRBV3-1 (or the pseudogene TRBV3-2) to TRBJ1-6; D gene ambiguous. The CDR3 is 15 residues long. V was trimmed by 7 bases and J by 7 bases, leaving 17 bases between them. From germline, CDR1 is LGHDT and CDR2 YNNKEL (reference sequence).

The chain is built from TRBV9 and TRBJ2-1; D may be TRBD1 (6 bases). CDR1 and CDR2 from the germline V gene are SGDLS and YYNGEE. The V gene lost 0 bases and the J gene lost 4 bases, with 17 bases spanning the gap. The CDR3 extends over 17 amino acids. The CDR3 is CASSVVNPGTLYNEQFF. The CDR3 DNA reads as TGTGCCAGCAGCGTAGTTAACCCCGGGACACTTTACAATGAGCAGTTCTTC. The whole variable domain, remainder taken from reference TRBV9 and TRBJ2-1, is DSGVTQTPKHLITATGQRVTLRCSPRSGDLSVYWYQQSLDQGLQFLIQYYNGEERAKGNILERFSAQQFPDLHSELNLSSLELGDSALYFCASSVVNPGTLYNEQFFGPGTRLTVL.

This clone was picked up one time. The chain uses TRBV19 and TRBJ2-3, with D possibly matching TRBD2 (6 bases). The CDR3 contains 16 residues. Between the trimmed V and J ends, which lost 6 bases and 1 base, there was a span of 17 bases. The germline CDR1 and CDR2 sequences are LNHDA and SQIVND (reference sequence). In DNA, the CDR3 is TGTGCCAGTAGCCGGGACTCGTCGATTGGCACAGATACGCAGTATTTT. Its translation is CASSRDSSIGTDTQYF.

Here the CDR3 DNA reads TGTGCCAGCAGCGACCTAGGACAGACCTTCTATGGCTACACCTTC. This encodes CASSDLGQTFYGYTF. The J gene is TRBJ1-2, the V gene TRBV3-1 (or the pseudogene TRBV3-2), with a tentative D call TRBD1 (6 bases). Deletions cut 5 bases from V and 4 bases from J, with 17 bases between. The V gene's germline CDR1 is LGHDT and CDR2 YNNKEL (reference sequence). This CDR3 contains 15 residues.

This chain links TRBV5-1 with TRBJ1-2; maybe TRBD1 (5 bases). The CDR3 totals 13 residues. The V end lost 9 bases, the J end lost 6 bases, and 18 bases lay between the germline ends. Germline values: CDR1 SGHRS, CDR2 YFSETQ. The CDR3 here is CATTPEGPDGYTF. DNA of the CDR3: TGCGCCACGACACCGGAGGGACCGGATGGCTACACCTTC.

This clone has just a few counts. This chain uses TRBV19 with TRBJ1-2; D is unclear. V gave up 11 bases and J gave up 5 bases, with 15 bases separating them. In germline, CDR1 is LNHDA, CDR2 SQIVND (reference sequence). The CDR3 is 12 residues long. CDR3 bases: TGTGCCGTAGCCCCGACGAAGTATGGCTACACCTTC. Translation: CAVAPTKYGYTF.

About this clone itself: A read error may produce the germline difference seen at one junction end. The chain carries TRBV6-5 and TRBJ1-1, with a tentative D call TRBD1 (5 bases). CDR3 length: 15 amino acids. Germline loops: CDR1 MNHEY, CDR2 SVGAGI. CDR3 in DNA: TGTGCCGGCAGTTACGGCGGGGCGGTGAACACTGAAGCTTTCTTT. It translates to CAGSYGGAVNTEAFF.

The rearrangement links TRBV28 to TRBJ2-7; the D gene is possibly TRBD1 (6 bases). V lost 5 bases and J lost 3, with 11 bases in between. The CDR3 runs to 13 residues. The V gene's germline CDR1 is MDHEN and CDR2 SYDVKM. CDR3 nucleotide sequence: TGTGCCAGCAGTGGCGGACAGTACTACGAGCAGTACGTC. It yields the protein CASSGGQYYEQYV.

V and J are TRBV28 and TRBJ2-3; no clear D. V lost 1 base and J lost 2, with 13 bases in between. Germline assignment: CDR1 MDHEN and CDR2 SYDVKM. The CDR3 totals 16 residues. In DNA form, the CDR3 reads TGTGCCAGCAGTTTATTCAATGGCGGCTCCACAGATACGCAGTATTTT. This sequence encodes CASSLFNGGSTDTQYF.

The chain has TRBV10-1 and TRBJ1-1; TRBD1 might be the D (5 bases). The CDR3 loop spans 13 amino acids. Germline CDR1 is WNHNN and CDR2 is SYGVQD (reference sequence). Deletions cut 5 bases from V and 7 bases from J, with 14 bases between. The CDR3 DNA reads TGCGCCAGCAGTCTAGGGCAGGGCCTTGAAGCTTTCTTT. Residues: CASSLGQGLEAFF.

The CDR3 DNA sequence: TGTGCCAGCAGTACCAGGGGCCGCTTAGGAGGAGAGACCCAGTACTTC. Its protein is CASSTRGRLGGETQYF. V usage is TRBV27 and J usage is TRBJ2-5; D perhaps matches TRBD1 (6 bases). Trimming removed 5 bases from V and 4 bases from J, with 20 bases in between. This CDR3 is 16 amino acids long. Per germline, CDR1 MNHEY and CDR2 SMNVEV (reference sequence).

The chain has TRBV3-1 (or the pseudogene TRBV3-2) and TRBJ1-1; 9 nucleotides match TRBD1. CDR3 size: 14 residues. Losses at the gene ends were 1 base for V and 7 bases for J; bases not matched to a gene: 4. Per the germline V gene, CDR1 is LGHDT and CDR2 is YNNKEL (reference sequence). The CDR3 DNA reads TGTGCCAGCAGCCAAGGGGACAGGGATGGTGAAGCTTTCTTT. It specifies CASSQGDRDGEAFF.

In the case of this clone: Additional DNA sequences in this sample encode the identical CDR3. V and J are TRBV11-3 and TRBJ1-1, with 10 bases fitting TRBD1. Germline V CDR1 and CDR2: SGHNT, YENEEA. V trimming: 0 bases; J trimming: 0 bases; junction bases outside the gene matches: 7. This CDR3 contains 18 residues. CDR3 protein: CASSLEWGQGTLNTEAFF. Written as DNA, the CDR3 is TGTGCCAGCAGCTTAGAATGGGGACAGGGGACTTTGAACACTGAAGCTTTCTTT.

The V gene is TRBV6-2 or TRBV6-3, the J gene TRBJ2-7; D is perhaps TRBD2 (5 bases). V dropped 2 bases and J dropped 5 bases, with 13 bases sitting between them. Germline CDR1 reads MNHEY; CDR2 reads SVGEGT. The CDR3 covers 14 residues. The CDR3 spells CASSYILATDEQYF. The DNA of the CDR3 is TGTGCCAGCAGTTACATCCTAGCAACAGACGAGCAGTACTTC.

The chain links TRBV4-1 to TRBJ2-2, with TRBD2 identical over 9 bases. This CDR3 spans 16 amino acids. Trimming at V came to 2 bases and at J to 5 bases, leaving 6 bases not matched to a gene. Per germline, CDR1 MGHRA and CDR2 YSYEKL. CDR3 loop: CASSQSGGGGTGELFF. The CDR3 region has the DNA TGCGCCAGCAGCCAATCCGGCGGGGGGGGTACCGGGGAGCTGTTTTTT.

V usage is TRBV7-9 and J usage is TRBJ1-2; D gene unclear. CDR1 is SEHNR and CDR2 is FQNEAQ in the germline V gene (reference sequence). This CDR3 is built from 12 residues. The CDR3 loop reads CASEIHNYGYTF. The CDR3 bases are TGTGCGTCGGAGATCCACAACTATGGCTACACCTTC.

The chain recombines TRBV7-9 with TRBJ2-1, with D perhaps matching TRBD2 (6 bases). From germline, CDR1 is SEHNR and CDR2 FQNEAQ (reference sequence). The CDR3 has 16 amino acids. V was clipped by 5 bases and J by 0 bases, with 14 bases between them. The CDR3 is CASSPGGGSSYNEQFF. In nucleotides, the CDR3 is TGTGCCAGCAGCCCGGGTGGAGGGAGCTCCTACAATGAGCAGTTCTTC.

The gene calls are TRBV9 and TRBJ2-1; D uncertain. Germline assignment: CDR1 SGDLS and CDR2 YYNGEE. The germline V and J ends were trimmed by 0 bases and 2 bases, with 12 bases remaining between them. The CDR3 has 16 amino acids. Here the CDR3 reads CASSVATQLTYNEQFF. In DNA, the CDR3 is TGTGCCAGCAGCGTAGCTACGCAACTTACCTACAATGAGCAGTTCTTC.

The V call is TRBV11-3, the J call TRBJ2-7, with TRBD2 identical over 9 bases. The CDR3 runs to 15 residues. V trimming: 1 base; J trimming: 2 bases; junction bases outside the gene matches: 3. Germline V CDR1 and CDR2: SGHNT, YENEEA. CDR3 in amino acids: CASSLASGETYEQYF. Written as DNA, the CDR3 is TGTGCCAGCAGCTTAGCTAGCGGGGAAACCTACGAGCAGTACTTC.

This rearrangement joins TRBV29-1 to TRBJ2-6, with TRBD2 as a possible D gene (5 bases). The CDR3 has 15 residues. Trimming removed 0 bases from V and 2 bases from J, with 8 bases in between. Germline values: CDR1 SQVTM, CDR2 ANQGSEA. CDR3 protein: CSVEDRGAGANVLTF. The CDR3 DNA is TGCAGCGTTGAAGATCGGGGTGCTGGGGCCAACGTCCTGACTTTC. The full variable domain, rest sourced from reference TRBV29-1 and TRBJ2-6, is SAVISQKPSRDICQRGTSLTIQCQVDSQVTMMFWYRQQPGQSLTLIATANQGSEATYESGFVIDKFPISRPNLTFSTLTVSNMSPEDSSIYLCSVEDRGAGANVLTFGAGSRLTVL.

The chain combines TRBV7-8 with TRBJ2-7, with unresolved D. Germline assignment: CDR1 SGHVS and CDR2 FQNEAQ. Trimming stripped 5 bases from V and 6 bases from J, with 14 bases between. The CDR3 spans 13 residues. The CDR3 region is CASSRPDSGEQYV. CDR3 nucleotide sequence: TGTGCCAGCAGCCGTCCTGACTCGGGCGAGCAGTACGTC.

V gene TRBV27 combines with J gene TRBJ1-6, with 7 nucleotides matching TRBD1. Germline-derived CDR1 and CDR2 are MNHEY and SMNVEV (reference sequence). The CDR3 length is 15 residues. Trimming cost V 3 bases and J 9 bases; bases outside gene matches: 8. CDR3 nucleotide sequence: TGTGCCAGCAGTTTTGGTAGGACAGGAGGTTCACCCCTCCACTTT. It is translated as CASSFGRTGGSPLHF.

CDR3: CASSREQGRVDEQYV. CDR3 in DNA: TGTGCCAGCAGCCGCGAGCAGGGCAGGGTAGACGAGCAGTACGTC. The chain employs TRBV7-9 and TRBJ2-7; a possible D gene is TRBD1 (5 bases). V was shortened by 5 bases and J by 5 bases, with 19 bases between the two germline ends. The length of the CDR3 is 15 residues. CDR1 is SEHNR and CDR2 is FQNEAQ in the germline V gene (reference sequence).

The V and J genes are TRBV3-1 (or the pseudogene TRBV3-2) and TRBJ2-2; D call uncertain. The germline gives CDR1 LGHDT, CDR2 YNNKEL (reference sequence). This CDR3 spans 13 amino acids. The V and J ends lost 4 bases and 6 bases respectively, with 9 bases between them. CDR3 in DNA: TGTGCCAGCAGCCTGTCTCAGGCCGGGGAGCTGTTTTTT. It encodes CASSLSQAGELFF.

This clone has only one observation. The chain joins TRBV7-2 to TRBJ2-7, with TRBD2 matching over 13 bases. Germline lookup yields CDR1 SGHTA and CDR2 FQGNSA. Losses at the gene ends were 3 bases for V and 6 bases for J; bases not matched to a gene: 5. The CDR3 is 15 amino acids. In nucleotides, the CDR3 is TGTGCCAGCAGCTTTACTAGCGGGGGGGCTGGCGAGCAGTACTTC. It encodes CASSFTSGGAGEQYF.

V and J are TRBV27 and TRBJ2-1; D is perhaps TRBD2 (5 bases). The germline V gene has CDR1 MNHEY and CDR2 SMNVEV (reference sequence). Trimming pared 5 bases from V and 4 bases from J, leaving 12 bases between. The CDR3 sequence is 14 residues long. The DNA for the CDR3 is TGTGCCAGCAGTCGGGCTCCGGGGTACAATGAGCAGTTCTTC. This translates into CASSRAPGYNEQFF.

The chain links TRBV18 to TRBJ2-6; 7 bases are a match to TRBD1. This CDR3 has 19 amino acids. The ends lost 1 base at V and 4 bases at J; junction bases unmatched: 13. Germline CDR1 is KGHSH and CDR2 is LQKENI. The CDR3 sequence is CASSPQGLGQWKGANVLTF. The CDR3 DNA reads TGTGCCAGCTCACCACAAGGGCTGGGACAGTGGAAAGGGGCCAACGTCCTGACTTTC. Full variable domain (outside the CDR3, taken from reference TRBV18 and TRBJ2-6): NAGVMQNPRHLVRRRGQEARLRCSPMKGHSHVYWYRQLPEEGLKFMVYLQKENIIDESGMPKERFSAEFPKEGPSILRIQQVVRGDSAAYFCASSPQGLGQWKGANVLTFGAGSRLTVL.

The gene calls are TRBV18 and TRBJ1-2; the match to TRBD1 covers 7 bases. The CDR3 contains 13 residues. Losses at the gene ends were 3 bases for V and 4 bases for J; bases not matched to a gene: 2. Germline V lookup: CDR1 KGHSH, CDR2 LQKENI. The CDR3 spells CASSPGTAYGYTF. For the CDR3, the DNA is TGTGCCAGCTCACCGGGGACAGCCTATGGCTACACCTTC.

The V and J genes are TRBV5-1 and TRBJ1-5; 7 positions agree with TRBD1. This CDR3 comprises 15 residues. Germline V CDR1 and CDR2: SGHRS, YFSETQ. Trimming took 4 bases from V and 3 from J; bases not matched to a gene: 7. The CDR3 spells CASSIGTADNQPQHF. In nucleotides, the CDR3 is TGCGCCAGCAGCATCGGGACAGCCGACAATCAGCCCCAGCATTTT. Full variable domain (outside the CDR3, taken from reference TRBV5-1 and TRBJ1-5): KAGVTQTPRYLIKTRGQQVTLSCSPISGHRSVSWYQQTPGQGLQFLFEYFSETQRNKGNFPGRFSGRQFSNSRSEMNVSTLELGDSALYLCASSIGTADNQPQHFGDGTRLSIL.

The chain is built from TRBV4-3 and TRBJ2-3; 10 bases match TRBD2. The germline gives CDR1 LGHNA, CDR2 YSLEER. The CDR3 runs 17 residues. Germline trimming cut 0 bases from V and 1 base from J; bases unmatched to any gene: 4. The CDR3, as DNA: TGCGCCAGCAGCCAAGATTTTAGCGGGGGGCGCACAGATACGCAGTATTTT. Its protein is CASSQDFSGGRTDTQYF.

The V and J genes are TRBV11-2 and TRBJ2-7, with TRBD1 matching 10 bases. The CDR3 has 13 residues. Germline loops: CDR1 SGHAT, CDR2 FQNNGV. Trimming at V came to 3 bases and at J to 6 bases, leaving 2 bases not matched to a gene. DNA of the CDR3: TGTGCCAGCAGCTTTGGACAGGGGGGCGAGCAGTACTTC. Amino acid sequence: CASSFGQGGEQYF.